The 24 T cell receptor beta chains presented below share a single source sample, sequenced in a study of cytomegalovirus exposure and HLA in healthy donors. The PCR used 60 Vbeta and 13 Jbeta primers. Repertoires were generated with immunoSEQ multiplex PCR, while TCRdb's copy carries only in-frame clones and drops some. Here the sample spans roughly 100,000 clones, 78% being singletons. Sequencing was performed on PBMCs. The source of these receptors is a woman in her thirties or forties in good health and CMV-seronegative.

This chain connects TRBV6-1 to TRBJ1-1; TRBD1 aligns across 8 bases. From germline, CDR1 is MNHNS and CDR2 SASEGT. The CDR3 totals 14 residues. With 5 bases clipped from V and 11 bases from J, the junction kept 13 bases outside the gene matches. CDR3 region: CASSPTGGIARAFF. DNA for the CDR3: TGTGCCAGCAGTCCCACAGGGGGAATCGCGCGGGCTTTCTTT.

The J gene is TRBJ2-7, the V gene TRBV5-6; TRBD2 aligns across 10 bases. Germline assignment: CDR1 SGHDT and CDR2 YYEEEE. CDR3 length: 15 residues. J gave up 3 bases and V 3 bases, and 6 bases lay outside the gene matches. CDR3 bases: TGTGCCAGCAGCTACGCTGGACTAGCGGTCTACGAGCAGTACTTC. Translating gives CASSYAGLAVYEQYF.

The chain recombines TRBV11-2 with TRBJ1-6; no firm D call. CDR1 and CDR2 from the germline V gene are SGHAT and FQNNGV. Trimming took off 4 bases at V and 14 bases at J, with 15 bases between the two ends. The CDR3 covers 13 residues. The CDR3 nucleotides are TGTGCCAGCAGCTACGAAAGTCGAGAAACCCTCCACTTT. It codes for CASSYESRETLHF.

The CDR3 coding sequence is TGTGCCAGCAGCTTGGTCCCGACAGGGATTTCTGGCTACACCTTC. The encoded protein is CASSLVPTGISGYTF. This rearrangement joins TRBV7-2 to TRBJ1-2, with 7 bases identical to TRBD1. Germline V lookup: CDR1 SGHTA, CDR2 FQGNSA. The CDR3 length is 15 residues. With 3 bases clipped from V and 7 bases from J, the junction kept 11 bases outside the gene matches.

The CDR3 sequence: CASSPLGQVLDEQYF. The CDR3 nucleotides are TGTGCCAGCTCACCACTGGGACAGGTATTAGACGAGCAGTACTTC. The chain joins TRBV18 to TRBJ2-7; 8 nucleotides align to TRBD1. The germline gives CDR1 KGHSH, CDR2 LQKENI. With 1 base clipped from V and 5 bases from J, the junction kept 7 bases outside the gene matches. The CDR3 covers 15 residues.

The V gene is TRBV11-2, the J gene TRBJ1-3; D gene uncertain. There are 15 residues in the CDR3. Trimming left V 10 bases short and J 0 bases short, with 16 bases between. Germline V gives CDR1 SGHAT, CDR2 FQNNGV. The CDR3 DNA follows: TGTGCCACCATAGACTGGATGAACTCTGGAAACACCATATATTTT. This gives the protein CATIDWMNSGNTIYF.

This chain uses TRBV28 with TRBJ1-4; D is perhaps TRBD1 (6 bases). The CDR3 consists of 15 residues. The germline V and J ends were trimmed by 6 bases and 7 bases, with 18 bases remaining between them. Germline V gives CDR1 MDHEN, CDR2 SYDVKM. The CDR3 nucleotides are TGTGCCAGCAGCCACGGAGGAAGGGGGGGTGAAAAACTGTTTTTT. It specifies CASSHGGRGGEKLFF.

This clone was seen a few times. The V call is TRBV27, the J call TRBJ2-7; D is possibly TRBD2 (7 bases). Germline values: CDR1 MNHEY, CDR2 SMNVEV (reference sequence). V lost 6 bases to trimming and J lost 6 bases, with 21 bases between them. The CDR3 runs to 15 residues. CDR3 residues: CASRHAGAGVIEQYF. The DNA for the CDR3 is TGTGCCAGCAGGCACGCGGGGGCGGGAGTTATCGAGCAGTACTTC.

The chain combines TRBV5-1 with TRBJ2-1; D is possibly TRBD2 (5 bases). Trimming removed 2 bases at V and 6 bases at J, with 15 bases between. This CDR3 is built from 15 residues. Germline CDR1 SGHRS, CDR2 YFSETQ. This CDR3 reads CASSLSAVALNEQFF. CDR3 in DNA: TGCGCCAGCAGCTTATCAGCGGTAGCCCTCAATGAGCAGTTCTTC.

In its sample, this clone was seen a few times. This chain connects TRBV5-6 to TRBJ1-2; possibly TRBD1 for D (5 bases). Germline V gives CDR1 SGHDT, CDR2 YYEEEE. This CDR3 has 15 amino acids. The V and J ends lost 2 bases and 4 bases respectively, with 15 bases between them. CDR3 residues: CASSFGPEGSYGYTF. For the CDR3, the DNA is TGTGCCAGCAGCTTCGGGCCGGAGGGGAGCTATGGCTACACCTTC.

For this clone: A read error may produce the germline difference seen at one junction end. This sequence joins TRBV18 and TRBJ1-2; D unresolved. The germline gives CDR1 KGHSH, CDR2 LQKENI. The CDR3 length is 13 residues. CDR3 nucleotides: TGTGCCAGCTCCCCACAAGCGGCGGATGGCTACACCTTC. Amino acid sequence: CASSPQAADGYTF.

This clone is termed medium-sized. This chain links TRBV6-4 with TRBJ2-1; 14 bases map to TRBD2. Germline-derived CDR1 and CDR2 are MRHNA and SNTAGT. The V and J ends lost 3 bases and 10 bases, in that order; junction bases with no gene match: 5. The CDR3 spans 15 residues. CDR3 protein: CASSETSGRAGEQFF. CDR3 DNA sequence: TGTGCCAGCAGTGAGACTAGCGGGAGGGCCGGCGAGCAGTTCTTC.

V gene TRBV6-1 combines with J gene TRBJ2-2; 8 nucleotides align to TRBD2. Losses at the gene ends were 10 bases for V and 0 bases for J; bases not matched to a gene: 7. CDR1 is MNHNS, CDR2 SASEGT, per germline. The CDR3 loop spans 15 amino acids. CDR3 region: CANHRAGANTGELFF. CDR3 coding DNA: TGTGCCAACCATCGAGCGGGAGCGAACACCGGGGAGCTGTTTTTT.

This clone was detected only a few times. V gene TRBV27 combines with J gene TRBJ2-7; D is undetermined. The germline V gene has CDR1 MNHEY and CDR2 SMNVEV (reference sequence). The ends were cut back, 0 bases at V and 0 bases at J, with 6 bases in the middle. The CDR3 is 14 residues long. The CDR3 here is CASSLSQISYEQYF. CDR3 DNA sequence: TGTGCCAGCAGTTTATCACAGATCTCCTACGAGCAGTACTTC.

The rearrangement joins TRBV5-1 to TRBJ2-1, with TRBD2 matching 7 bases. Germline V CDR1 and CDR2: SGHRS, YFSETQ. V gave up 0 bases and J gave up 5 bases; unmatched junction bases: 8. There are 16 residues in the CDR3. This chain's CDR3 is CASSLARREWDNEQFF. CDR3 nucleotide sequence: TGCGCCAGCAGCTTGGCCAGGCGGGAGTGGGACAATGAGCAGTTCTTC.

The V call is TRBV4-1, the J call TRBJ2-1; D is possibly TRBD2 (5 bases). V shed 2 bases and J shed 0 bases, with 14 bases lying between them. The germline V gene encodes CDR1 MGHRA and CDR2 YSYEKL. This CDR3 region has 17 residues. The CDR3 DNA is TGCGCCAGCAGCCAAAGTAGCGCTAGAAGCTCCTACAATGAGCAGTTCTTC. It translates to CASSQSSARSSYNEQFF.

CDR3 loop: CASSYHGTGDTEAFF. The CDR3 nucleotides read TGTGCCAGCAGTTACCACGGGACAGGGGACACTGAAGCTTTCTTT. V and J are TRBV6-5 and TRBJ1-1; TRBD1 agrees at 10 bases. Germline CDR1 and CDR2: MNHEY and SVGAGI. CDR3 length: 15 residues. With 2 bases clipped from V and 3 bases from J, the junction kept 3 bases outside the gene matches.

Concerning this clone: Other DNA sequences in the same sample also yield this CDR3. This chain connects TRBV5-1 to TRBJ2-3, with TRBD2 matching 11 bases. V shed 0 bases and J 3 bases; nucleotides not matched to a gene: 3. The CDR3 length is 16 residues. Germline CDR1 reads SGHRS; CDR2 reads YFSETQ. The CDR3 loop is CASSLGGTSGTDTQYF. In DNA form, the CDR3 reads TGCGCCAGCAGCTTGGGTGGGACTAGCGGAACAGATACGCAGTATTTT. The variable domain in full, completed from reference TRBV5-1 and TRBJ2-3, reads KAGVTQTPRYLIKTRGQQVTLSCSPISGHRSVSWYQQTPGQGLQFLFEYFSETQRNKGNFPGRFSGRQFSNSRSEMNVSTLELGDSALYLCASSLGGTSGTDTQYFGPGTRLTVL.

The chain combines TRBV4-1 with TRBJ1-1, with 10 bases matching TRBD1. The CDR3 runs 14 residues. Trimming took 4 bases from V and 3 from J; bases not matched to a gene: 2. Germline loops: CDR1 MGHRA, CDR2 YSYEKL. The CDR3 DNA is TGCGCCAGCAGCCTGGACAGGGGGGACACTGAAGCTTTCTTT. It codes for CASSLDRGDTEAFF.

The V gene is TRBV6-6, the J gene TRBJ1-1; no clear D. The germline gives CDR1 MNHNY, CDR2 SVGAGI (reference sequence). The V gene lost 5 bases and the J gene lost 1 base, with 11 bases spanning the gap. CDR3 length equals 14 residues. CDR3 region: CASSTIRGNTEAFF. DNA for the CDR3: TGTGCCAGCAGTACTATCCGGGGGAACACTGAAGCTTTCTTT.

The chain carries TRBV7-2 and TRBJ2-7; no clear D gene. The length of the CDR3 is 14 residues. Between the trimmed V and J ends, which lost 2 bases and 3 bases, there was a span of 11 bases. In germline, CDR1 is SGHTA, CDR2 FQGNSA. The CDR3 DNA follows: TGTGCCAGCAGCTTATCCCCCACATACTACGAGCAGTACTTC. Its translation is CASSLSPTYYEQYF.

CDR3 coding DNA: TGCGCCAGCAGCTCCACCGGGACAGGGGATGGCTACACCTTC. This gives the protein CASSSTGTGDGYTF. The V call is TRBV5-1, the J call TRBJ1-2, with 10 positions matching TRBD1. J was trimmed by 6 bases and V by 3 bases; bases with no gene match: 5. This CDR3 has 14 amino acids. The germline CDR1 and CDR2 sequences are SGHRS and YFSETQ. The entire variable domain, with the rest obtained from reference TRBV5-1 and TRBJ1-2, is as follows: KAGVTQTPRYLIKTRGQQVTLSCSPISGHRSVSWYQQTPGQGLQFLFEYFSETQRNKGNFPGRFSGRQFSNSRSEMNVSTLELGDSALYLCASSSTGTGDGYTFGSGTRLTVV.

Turning to this clone: Different DNA sequences within this sample yield the same CDR3. The chain uses TRBV6-1 and TRBJ1-2; 9 positions match TRBD1. Trimming at V came to 2 bases and at J to 4 bases, leaving 8 bases not matched to a gene. The CDR3 totals 16 residues. Germline-derived CDR1 and CDR2 are MNHNS and SASEGT. The CDR3 region is CASSESLTTGGYGYTF. CDR3 coding DNA: TGTGCCAGCAGTGAATCCCTGACGACAGGGGGCTATGGCTACACCTTC.

Here the CDR3 DNA reads TGTGCCAGCAGTGAAAATAGAGTGGACACCGGGGAGCTGTTTTTT. Its translation: CASSENRVDTGELFF. The chain links TRBV6-1 to TRBJ2-2; no reliable D call. The CDR3 runs 15 residues. Germline CDR1 reads MNHNS; CDR2 reads SASEGT. Trimming stripped 2 bases from V and 3 bases from J, with 10 bases between.